This T cell receptor beta chain emerged from a study of memory CD4+ T cells and cytomegalovirus serostatus. Method: immunoSEQ multiplex PCR; TCRdb's copy keeps in-frame clones and lacks some. The table shows 45,000 to 60,000 clones, with around 70% occurring only once. The sort gate was single viable CD3+CD4+CD8-CD45RO+ cells for memory CD4+ T cells. Sequenced: memory CD4+ T cells from blood. This sequence originates from an adult in good health and CMV-seropositive.

This chain's CDR3 is CASSARAYSNQPQHF. CDR3 coding DNA: TGTGCCAGCAGCGCCAGGGCTTATAGCAATCAGCCCCAGCATTTT. The J gene is TRBJ1-5, the V gene TRBV4-2, with a possible D match to TRBD1 (5 bases). Trimming took 5 bases from V and 0 from J, leaving 11 bases between them. There are 15 residues in the CDR3. Germline CDR1 reads LGHNA; CDR2 reads YNFKEQ.